The 26 T cell receptor beta chains listed next were all sequenced from one sample in a study of lymphopenia after photon versus proton radiotherapy. Only in-frame clones appear in the TCRdb table, and some are missing; sequencing was by immunoSEQ multiplex PCR. The sample lists tens of thousands of clones, about 89% occurring once. The sample here was peripheral blood, taken from a patient treated with proton-based radiotherapy. The origin of the receptors is an elderly man with esophageal cancer.

The chain combines TRBV11-2 with TRBJ1-2; D is uncertain. Trimming removed 5 bases at V and 4 bases at J, with 8 bases between. The CDR3 runs to 12 residues. Germline CDR1 is SGHAT and CDR2 is FQNNGV. The CDR3 sequence: CASSPEGYGYTF. CDR3 DNA: TGTGCCAGCAGCCCCGAAGGCTATGGCTACACCTTC. Complete variable domain (other parts from reference TRBV11-2 and TRBJ1-2): EAGVAQSPRYKIIEKRQSVAFWCNPISGHATLYWYQQILGQGPKLLIQFQNNGVVDDSQLPKDRFSAERLKGVDSTLKIQPAKLEDSAVYLCASSPEGYGYTFGSGTRLTVV.

The chain carries TRBV10-3 and TRBJ1-1; a possible D gene is TRBD1 (6 bases). Germline CDR1 ENHRY, CDR2 SYGVKD. This CDR3 is built from 12 residues. V was pared by 6 bases and J by 1 base, with 6 bases between. The CDR3 region is CAIRGQNTEAFF. CDR3 bases: TGTGCCATCAGGGGACAGAACACTGAAGCTTTCTTT.

The chain carries TRBV6-6 and TRBJ2-1; 7 bases align to TRBD2. This CDR3 has 16 residues. V trimming: 2 bases; J trimming: 8 bases; junction bases outside the gene matches: 12. Germline values: CDR1 MNHNY, CDR2 SVGAGI (reference sequence). The CDR3 sequence is CASSYPWAGVGDEQFF. The CDR3, as DNA: TGTGCCAGCAGTTACCCCTGGGCGGGAGTAGGAGATGAGCAGTTCTTC.

The chain carries TRBV18 and TRBJ2-5, with 8 bases lining up with TRBD1. CDR3 length: 13 residues. Germline CDR1 and CDR2: KGHSH and LQKENI. Unmatched junction bases numbered 0, after V lost 4 bases and J lost 2 bases. This chain's CDR3 is CASSRDRQETQYF. The CDR3 nucleotides read TGTGCCAGCTCACGGGACAGGCAAGAGACCCAGTACTTC. The full variable domain, its missing parts supplied by reference TRBV18 and TRBJ2-5, is NAGVMQNPRHLVRRRGQEARLRCSPMKGHSHVYWYRQLPEEGLKFMVYLQKENIIDESGMPKERFSAEFPKEGPSILRIQQVVRGDSAAYFCASSRDRQETQYFGPGTRLLVL.

DNA for the CDR3: TGTGCCATCTTATCCAAATTAACAGGGGCTGAGCAGTACTTC. Its translation: CAILSKLTGAEQYF. The chain couples TRBV2 to TRBJ2-7; 7 bases match TRBD1. V lost 10 bases, J lost 7 bases, and 16 bases stayed unmatched. Germline values: CDR1 SNHLY, CDR2 FYNNEI. CDR3 length: 14 residues. Full variable domain (outside the CDR3, taken from reference TRBV2 and TRBJ2-7): EPEVTQTPSHQVTQMGQEVILRCVPISNHLYFYWYRQILGQKVEFLVSFYNNEISEKSEIFDDQFSVERPDGSNFTLKIRSTKLEDSAMYFCAILSKLTGAEQYFGPGTRLTVT.

This clone was counted once. The chain has TRBV5-4 and TRBJ2-3, with D maybe TRBD2 (5 bases). V was pared by 0 bases and J by 5 bases, with 10 bases between. The germline V gene has CDR1 SGHNT and CDR2 YYREEE (reference sequence). This CDR3 is built from 14 residues. In DNA form, the CDR3 reads TGTGCCAGCAGCTTGGCTCCTACTAGAGATACGCAGTATTTT. Translation gives CASSLAPTRDTQYF.

This clone was detected only a few times. This chain joins TRBV7-9 and TRBJ2-2; D ambiguous. CDR3 length equals 13 residues. Per the germline V gene, CDR1 is SEHNR and CDR2 is FQNEAQ (reference sequence). Trimming pared 3 bases from V and 5 bases from J, leaving 7 bases between. CDR3 in amino acids: CASSFFRTGELFF. As DNA, the CDR3 is TGTGCCAGCAGCTTCTTCCGGACCGGGGAGCTGTTTTTT.

This rearrangement joins TRBV5-1 to TRBJ2-7, with 9 bases lining up with TRBD2. Germline V lookup: CDR1 SGHRS, CDR2 YFSETQ. The CDR3 has 14 amino acids. Trimming removed 0 bases from V and 5 bases from J; junction bases left unmatched: 3. CDR3 nucleotides: TGCGCCAGCAGCTTGGTGGGACTAGCCCACGAGCAGTACTTC. Encoded protein: CASSLVGLAHEQYF.

The chain combines TRBV6-1 with TRBJ1-1; TRBD1 matches at 10 bases. This CDR3 contains 13 residues. Germline V gene lookup returns CDR1 MNHNS and CDR2 SASEGT. J lost 5 bases, V lost 6 bases, and 3 bases had no gene match. The CDR3 DNA reads as TGTGCCAGCAGCGACAGGGGGCAAACTGAAGCTTTCTTT. It yields the protein CASSDRGQTEAFF.

This clone was counted once. The J gene is TRBJ1-2, the V gene TRBV7-2; 10 bases align to TRBD1. Germline loops: CDR1 SGHTA, CDR2 FQGNSA. CDR3 length: 17 amino acids. V dropped 5 bases and J dropped 3; count of bases not matched to a gene: 12. The CDR3 DNA reads as TGTGCCAGCAGCCCCGGGACAGGGGATTCACTTTACTATGGCTACACCTTC. Translated: CASSPGTGDSLYYGYTF.

The V call is TRBV5-1, the J call TRBJ1-4; no clear D gene. V was trimmed by 4 bases and J by 5 bases, leaving 9 bases between them. The CDR3 runs to 13 residues. The germline gives CDR1 SGHRS, CDR2 YFSETQ. CDR3 residues: CASSPGPNEKLFF. The CDR3 region has the DNA TGCGCCAGCAGCCCCGGTCCGAATGAAAAACTGTTTTTT.

The chain is built from TRBV10-1 and TRBJ1-2, with D hard to call. Trimming shortened V by 0 bases and J by 4 bases, and 3 bases separated the two germline ends. The germline gives CDR1 WNHNN, CDR2 SYGVQD (reference sequence). The CDR3 covers 12 residues. The CDR3 loop is CASSESLYGYTF. The CDR3 DNA reads as TGCGCCAGCAGTGAGTCTCTCTATGGCTACACCTTC.

V and J are TRBV5-1 and TRBJ1-4; 7 nucleotides agree with TRBD1. Germline trimming cut 4 bases from V and 4 bases from J; bases unmatched to any gene: 7. This CDR3 is built from 15 residues. CDR1 and CDR2 (germline): SGHRS, YFSETQ. The CDR3 here is CASSQRGTVNEKLFF. CDR3 nucleotide sequence: TGCGCCAGCAGCCAAAGGGGGACAGTTAATGAAAAACTGTTTTTT.

The chain employs TRBV4-1 and TRBJ2-1; the match to TRBD2 covers 13 bases. Per the germline V gene, CDR1 is MGHRA and CDR2 is YSYEKL. J was trimmed by 5 bases and V by 6 bases; bases with no gene match: 4. The CDR3 consists of 15 residues. CDR3 amino acids: CASRKGLAGDNEQFF. The CDR3 coding sequence is TGCGCCAGCAGGAAAGGACTAGCGGGAGACAATGAGCAGTTCTTC.

This chain uses TRBV10-3 with TRBJ1-5; 7 nucleotides align to TRBD1. The CDR3 has 13 residues. V was clipped by 7 bases and J by 5 bases; unmatched bases: 5. The germline V gene has CDR1 ENHRY and CDR2 SYGVKD. As DNA, the CDR3 is TGTGCCATCAAGGGGACAGACTATCAGCCCCAGCATTTT. This codes for CAIKGTDYQPQHF.

V and J are TRBV18 and TRBJ1-5; 7 nucleotides agree with TRBD1. J was trimmed by 6 bases and V by 5 bases; bases with no gene match: 4. The CDR3 length is 13 residues. Germline V gene sequence: CDR1 KGHSH, CDR2 LQKENI. The CDR3 spells CASSATGIQPQHF. CDR3 nucleotides: TGTGCCAGCTCAGCGACAGGGATTCAGCCCCAGCATTTT.

The rearrangement joins TRBV10-3 to TRBJ2-7, with 9 bases that match TRBD2. The V gene's germline CDR1 is ENHRY and CDR2 SYGVKD. V shed 2 bases, J shed 5 bases, and the junction held 10 bases outside the gene matches. This CDR3 is built from 16 residues. The CDR3 reads CAISESTRGGQHEQYF. The DNA for the CDR3 is TGTGCCATCAGTGAGAGTACGCGGGGGGGCCAACACGAGCAGTACTTC.

Written as DNA, the CDR3 is TGTGCCAGCTCACGATCTGCTAAGGGGAGTGAAGAGACCCAGTACTTC. Its protein is CASSRSAKGSEETQYF. This chain links TRBV18 with TRBJ2-5, with D perhaps being TRBD1 or TRBD2 (5 bases each). V shed 4 bases and J shed 3 bases, with 18 bases lying between them. Germline values: CDR1 KGHSH, CDR2 LQKENI. The CDR3 spans 16 residues.

This chain joins TRBV4-1 and TRBJ2-3, with TRBD2 matching over 12 bases. The CDR3 runs 15 residues. Trimming cost V 6 bases and J 0 bases; bases outside gene matches: 1. CDR1 and CDR2 (germline): MGHRA, YSYEKL. CDR3 amino acids: CASSGTSGSTDTQYF. CDR3 in DNA: TGCGCCAGCAGTGGGACTAGCGGGAGCACAGATACGCAGTATTTT.

The J gene is TRBJ1-5, the V gene TRBV2, with D unclear. Germline V gives CDR1 SNHLY, CDR2 FYNNEI. The germline V and J ends were trimmed by 7 bases and 6 bases, with 10 bases remaining between them. This CDR3 has 12 residues. The CDR3 loop is CASNRMGQPQHF. The DNA for the CDR3 is TGTGCCAGCAATCGGATGGGTCAGCCCCAGCATTTT.

The V gene is TRBV7-2, the J gene TRBJ2-5; 9 bases line up with TRBD1. The CDR3 runs 13 residues. V lost 4 bases and J lost 6; bases outside the gene matches: 3. Germline V gene data show CDR1 as SGHTA and CDR2 as FQGNSA. CDR3 in DNA: TGTGCCAGCAGCTCAGGACAGGGGAAGACCCAGTACTTC. This codes for CASSSGQGKTQYF.

The chain employs TRBV6-1 and TRBJ1-1, with D tentatively TRBD1 (5 bases). This CDR3 contains 13 residues. Germline V gene sequence: CDR1 MNHNS, CDR2 SASEGT. V lost 6 bases, J lost 6 bases, and 14 bases lay in between. The CDR3 region has the DNA TGTGCCAGCAGCGAATGGGGCAGCTCTGAAGCTTTCTTT. Amino acid sequence: CASSEWGSSEAFF.

The chain is built from TRBV7-9 and TRBJ1-1, with 8 bases identical to TRBD1. After removal of 4 bases from V and 4 bases from J, the junction contained 2 bases not matched to a gene. Per germline, CDR1 SEHNR and CDR2 FQNEAQ (reference sequence). This CDR3 spans 13 amino acids. CDR3 sequence reads: CASSSTGATEAFF. The CDR3 DNA reads as TGTGCCAGCAGCTCGACAGGGGCCACTGAAGCTTTCTTT.

This rearrangement joins TRBV14 to TRBJ2-5; no definite D call. The CDR3 spans 13 residues. V was clipped by 3 bases and J by 5 bases, with 10 bases between them. CDR1 and CDR2 (germline): SGHDN, FVKESK. CDR3 sequence reads: CASSQNIGETQYF. CDR3 in DNA: TGTGCCAGCAGCCAGAACATCGGGGAGACCCAGTACTTC.

The CDR3 loop is CASSQDNGGYEQYF. CDR3 nucleotides: TGTGCCAGCAGCCAAGATAACGGGGGATACGAGCAGTACTTC. The chain uses TRBV4-2 and TRBJ2-7; possible D gene TRBD2, 6 bases. Germline lookup yields CDR1 LGHNA and CDR2 YNFKEQ. The CDR3 loop spans 14 amino acids. V dropped 0 bases and J dropped 4 bases, with 10 bases sitting between them.

This chain connects TRBV5-1 to TRBJ1-1; D is ambiguous. The CDR3 is 15 amino acids. The germline V gene has CDR1 SGHRS and CDR2 YFSETQ. Trimming removed 1 base at V and 5 bases at J, with 15 bases between. As DNA, the CDR3 is TGCGCCAGCAGCTTGATCCCCTCTACGAAGACTGAAGCTTTCTTT. Its translation: CASSLIPSTKTEAFF.